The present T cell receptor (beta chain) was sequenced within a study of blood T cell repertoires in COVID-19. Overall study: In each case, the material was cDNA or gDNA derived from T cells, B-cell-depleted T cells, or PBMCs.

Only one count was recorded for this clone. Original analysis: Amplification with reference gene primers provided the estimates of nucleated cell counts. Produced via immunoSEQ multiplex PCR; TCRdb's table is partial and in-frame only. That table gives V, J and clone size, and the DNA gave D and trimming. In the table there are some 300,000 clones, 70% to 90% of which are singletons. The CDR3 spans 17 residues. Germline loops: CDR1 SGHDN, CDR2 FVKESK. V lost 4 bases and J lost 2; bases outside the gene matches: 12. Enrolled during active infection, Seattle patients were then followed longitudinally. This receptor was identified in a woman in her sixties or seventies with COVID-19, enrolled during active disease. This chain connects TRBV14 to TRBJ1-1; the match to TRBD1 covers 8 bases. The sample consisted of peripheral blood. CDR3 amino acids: CASSRSRGTGVNTEAFF. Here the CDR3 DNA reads TGTGCCAGCAGCCGCTCCCGAGGGACAGGCGTAAACACTGAAGCTTTCTTT.